A few counts support the clone carrying this TCR beta chain. Antigen: not known. V was cut by 5 bases and J by 5 bases, with 13 bases left in between. The length of the CDR3 is 13 residues. Germline V lookup: CDR1 SGHTA, CDR2 FQGNSA. The source of the sample is a study of T cells in Graves' hyperthyroidism and ophthalmopathy. Study outcomes and limitations: Most thyroid clonotypes expanded above 0.001 were also detected in blood.

Amplified regions were TCR beta CDR3 sequences from RNA transcripts. The TCR CDR3 was amplified in a first-round RT-PCR using the HTBI primer set. MiXCR was run by TCRdb on the multiplex PCR reads, yielding one entry per CDR3 protein. The profile covers some 600,000 distinct CDR3 sequences, with roughly 50% appearing a single time and about 7.9% taken by the ten largest. What was sequenced was peripheral blood or thyroid tissue (not recorded which). The chain employs TRBV7-2 and TRBJ2-7; D remains unclear. This clonotype was sampled from a woman younger than 30 with Graves' hyperthyroidism. The CDR3 reads CASSRKSWNEQYF. CDR3 coding DNA: TGTGCCAGCAGCCGGAAGTCCTGGAACGAGCAGTACTTC.